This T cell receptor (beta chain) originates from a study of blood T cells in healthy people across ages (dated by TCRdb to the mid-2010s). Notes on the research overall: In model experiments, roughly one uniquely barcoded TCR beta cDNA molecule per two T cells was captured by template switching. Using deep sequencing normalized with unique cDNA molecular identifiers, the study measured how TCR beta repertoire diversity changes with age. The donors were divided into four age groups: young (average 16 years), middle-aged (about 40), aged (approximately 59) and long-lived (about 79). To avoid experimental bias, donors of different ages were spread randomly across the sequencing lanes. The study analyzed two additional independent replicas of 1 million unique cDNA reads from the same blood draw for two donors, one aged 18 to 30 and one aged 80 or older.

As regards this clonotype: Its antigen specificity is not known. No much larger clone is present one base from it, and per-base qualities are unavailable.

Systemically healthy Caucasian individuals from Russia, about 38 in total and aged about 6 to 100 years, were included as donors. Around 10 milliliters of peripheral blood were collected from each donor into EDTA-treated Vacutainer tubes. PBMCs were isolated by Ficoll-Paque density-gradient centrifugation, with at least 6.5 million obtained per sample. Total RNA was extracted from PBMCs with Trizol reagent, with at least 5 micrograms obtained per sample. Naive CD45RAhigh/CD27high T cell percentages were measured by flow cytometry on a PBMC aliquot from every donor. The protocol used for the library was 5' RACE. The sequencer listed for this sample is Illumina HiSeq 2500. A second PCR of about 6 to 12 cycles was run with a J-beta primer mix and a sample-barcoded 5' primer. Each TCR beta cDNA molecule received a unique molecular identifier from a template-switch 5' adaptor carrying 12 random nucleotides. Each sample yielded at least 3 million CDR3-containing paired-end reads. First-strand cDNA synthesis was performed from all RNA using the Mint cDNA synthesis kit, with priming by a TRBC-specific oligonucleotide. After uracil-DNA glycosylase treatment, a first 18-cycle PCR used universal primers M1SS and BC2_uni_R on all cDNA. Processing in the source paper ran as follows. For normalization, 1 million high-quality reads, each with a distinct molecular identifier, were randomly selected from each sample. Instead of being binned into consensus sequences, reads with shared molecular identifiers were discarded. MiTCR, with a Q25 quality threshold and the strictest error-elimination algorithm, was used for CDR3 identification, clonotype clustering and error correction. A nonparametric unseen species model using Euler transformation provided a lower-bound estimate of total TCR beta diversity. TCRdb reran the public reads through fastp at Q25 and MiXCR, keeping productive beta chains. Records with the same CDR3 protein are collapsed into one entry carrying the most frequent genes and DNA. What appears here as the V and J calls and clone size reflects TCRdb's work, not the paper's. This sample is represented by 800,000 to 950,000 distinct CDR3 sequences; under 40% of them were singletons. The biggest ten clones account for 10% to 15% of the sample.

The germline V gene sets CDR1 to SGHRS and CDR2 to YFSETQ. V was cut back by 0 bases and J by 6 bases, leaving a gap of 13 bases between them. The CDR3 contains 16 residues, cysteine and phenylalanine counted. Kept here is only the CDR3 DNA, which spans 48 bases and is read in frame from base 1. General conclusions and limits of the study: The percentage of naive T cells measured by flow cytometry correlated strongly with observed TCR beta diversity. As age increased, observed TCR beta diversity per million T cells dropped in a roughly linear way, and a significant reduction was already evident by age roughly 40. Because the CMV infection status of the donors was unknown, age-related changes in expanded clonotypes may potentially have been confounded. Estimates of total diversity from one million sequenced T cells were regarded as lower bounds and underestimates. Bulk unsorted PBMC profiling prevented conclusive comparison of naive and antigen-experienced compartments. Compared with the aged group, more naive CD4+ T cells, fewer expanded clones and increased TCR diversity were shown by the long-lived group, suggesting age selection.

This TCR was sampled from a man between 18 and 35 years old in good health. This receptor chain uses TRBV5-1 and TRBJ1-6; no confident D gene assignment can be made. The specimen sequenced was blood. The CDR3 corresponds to CASSLGPSGGNSPLHF. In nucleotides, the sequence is TGCGCCAGCAGCTTGGGGCCTTCAGGTGGTAATTCACCCCTCCACTTT.